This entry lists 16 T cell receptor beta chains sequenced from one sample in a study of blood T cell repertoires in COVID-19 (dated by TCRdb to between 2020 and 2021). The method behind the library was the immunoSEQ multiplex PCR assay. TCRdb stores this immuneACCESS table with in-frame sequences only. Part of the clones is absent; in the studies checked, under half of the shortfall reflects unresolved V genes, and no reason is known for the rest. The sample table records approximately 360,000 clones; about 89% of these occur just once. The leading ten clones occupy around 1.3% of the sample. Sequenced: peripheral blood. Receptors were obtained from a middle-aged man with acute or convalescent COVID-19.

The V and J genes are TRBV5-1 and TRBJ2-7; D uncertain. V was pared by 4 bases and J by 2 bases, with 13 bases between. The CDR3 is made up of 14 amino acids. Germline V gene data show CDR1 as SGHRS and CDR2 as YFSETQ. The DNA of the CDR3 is TGCGCCAGCAGCCCGGAGAAAATCCCCTACGAGCAGTACTTC. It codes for CASSPEKIPYEQYF.

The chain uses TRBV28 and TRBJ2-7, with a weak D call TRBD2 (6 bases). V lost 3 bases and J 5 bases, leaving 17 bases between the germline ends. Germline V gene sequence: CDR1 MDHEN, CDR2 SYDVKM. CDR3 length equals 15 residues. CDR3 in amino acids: CASSFTGGGKNEQYF. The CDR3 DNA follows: TGTGCCAGCAGTTTTACCGGGGGAGGAAAGAACGAGCAGTACTTC.

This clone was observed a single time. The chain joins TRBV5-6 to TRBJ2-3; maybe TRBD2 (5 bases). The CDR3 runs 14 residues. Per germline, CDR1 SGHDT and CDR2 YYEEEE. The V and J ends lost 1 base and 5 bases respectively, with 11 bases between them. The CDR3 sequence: CASSLTTGGDTQYF. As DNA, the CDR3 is TGTGCCAGCAGCTTGACGACTGGAGGAGATACGCAGTATTTT.

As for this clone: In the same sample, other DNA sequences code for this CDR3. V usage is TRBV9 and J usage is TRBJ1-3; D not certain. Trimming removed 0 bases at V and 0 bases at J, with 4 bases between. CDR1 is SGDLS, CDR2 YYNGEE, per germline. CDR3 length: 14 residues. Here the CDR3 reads CASSVGASGNTIYF. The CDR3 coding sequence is TGTGCCAGCAGCGTAGGCGCCTCTGGAAACACCATATATTTT.

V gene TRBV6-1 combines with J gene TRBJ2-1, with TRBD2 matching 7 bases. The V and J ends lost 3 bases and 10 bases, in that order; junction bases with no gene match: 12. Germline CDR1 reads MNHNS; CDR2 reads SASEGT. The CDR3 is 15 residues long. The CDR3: CASSDVGGSPHEQFF. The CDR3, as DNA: TGTGCCAGCAGTGATGTTGGCGGGAGTCCCCACGAGCAGTTCTTC.

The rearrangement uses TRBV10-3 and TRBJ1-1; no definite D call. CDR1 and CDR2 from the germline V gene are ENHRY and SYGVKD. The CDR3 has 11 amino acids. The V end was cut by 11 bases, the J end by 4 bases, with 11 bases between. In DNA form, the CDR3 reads TGTGCCGGGAGCGAGGGCACTGAAGCTTTCTTT. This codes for CAGSEGTEAFF.

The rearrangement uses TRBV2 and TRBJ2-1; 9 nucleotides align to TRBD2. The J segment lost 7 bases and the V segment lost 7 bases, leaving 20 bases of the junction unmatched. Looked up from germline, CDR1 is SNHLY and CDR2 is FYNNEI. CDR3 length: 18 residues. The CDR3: CASMILKIAGVPENEQFF. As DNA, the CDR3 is TGTGCCAGCATGATTCTAAAGATAGCGGGAGTCCCAGAAAATGAGCAGTTCTTC.

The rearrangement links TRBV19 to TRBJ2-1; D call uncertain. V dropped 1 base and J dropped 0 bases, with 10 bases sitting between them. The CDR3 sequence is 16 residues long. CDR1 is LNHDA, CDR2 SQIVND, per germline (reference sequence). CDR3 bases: TGTGCCAGTAGTATAGGGCTCGAAAGCTCCTACAATGAGCAGTTCTTC. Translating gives CASSIGLESSYNEQFF. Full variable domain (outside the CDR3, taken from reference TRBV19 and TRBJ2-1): DGGITQSPKYLFRKEGQNVTLSCEQNLNHDAMYWYRQDPGQGLRLIYYSQIVNDFQKGDIAEGYSVSREKKESFPLTVTSAQKNPTAFYLCASSIGLESSYNEQFFGPGTRLTVL.

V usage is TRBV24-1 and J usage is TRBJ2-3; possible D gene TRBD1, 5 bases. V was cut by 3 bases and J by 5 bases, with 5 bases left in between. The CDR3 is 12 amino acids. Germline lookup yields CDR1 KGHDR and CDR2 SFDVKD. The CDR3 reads CATSDRGDTQYF. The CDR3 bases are TGTGCCACCAGTGATAGGGGAGATACGCAGTATTTT.

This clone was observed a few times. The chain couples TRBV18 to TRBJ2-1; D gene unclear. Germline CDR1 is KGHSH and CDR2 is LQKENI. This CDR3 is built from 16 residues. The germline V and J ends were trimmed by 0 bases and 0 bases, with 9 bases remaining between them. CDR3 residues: CASSPPTFSSYNEQFF. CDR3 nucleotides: TGTGCCAGCTCACCACCAACCTTCAGCTCCTACAATGAGCAGTTCTTC.

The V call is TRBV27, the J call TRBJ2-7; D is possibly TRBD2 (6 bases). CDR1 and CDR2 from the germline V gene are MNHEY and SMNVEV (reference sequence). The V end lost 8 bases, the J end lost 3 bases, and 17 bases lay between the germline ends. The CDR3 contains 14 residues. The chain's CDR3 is CASSTRDSNYEQYF. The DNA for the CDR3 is TGTGCCAGCTCTACCCGGGACTCAAACTACGAGCAGTACTTC.

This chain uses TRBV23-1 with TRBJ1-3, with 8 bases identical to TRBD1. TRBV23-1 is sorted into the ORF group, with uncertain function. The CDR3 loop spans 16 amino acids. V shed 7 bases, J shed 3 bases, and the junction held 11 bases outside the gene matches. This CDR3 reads CASTHETGEYGNTIYF. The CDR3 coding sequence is TGCGCCAGCACCCATGAGACAGGGGAATATGGAAACACCATATATTTT.

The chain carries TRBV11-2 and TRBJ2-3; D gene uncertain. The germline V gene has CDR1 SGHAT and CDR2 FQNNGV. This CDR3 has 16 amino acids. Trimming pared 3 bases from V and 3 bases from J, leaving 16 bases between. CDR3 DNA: TGTGCCAGCAGCTTTGGTGCCCGTAGTGTAACAGATACGCAGTATTTT. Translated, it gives CASSFGARSVTDTQYF. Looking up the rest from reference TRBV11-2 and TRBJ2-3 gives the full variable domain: EAGVAQSPRYKIIEKRQSVAFWCNPISGHATLYWYQQILGQGPKLLIQFQNNGVVDDSQLPKDRFSAERLKGVDSTLKIQPAKLEDSAVYLCASSFGARSVTDTQYFGPGTRLTVL.

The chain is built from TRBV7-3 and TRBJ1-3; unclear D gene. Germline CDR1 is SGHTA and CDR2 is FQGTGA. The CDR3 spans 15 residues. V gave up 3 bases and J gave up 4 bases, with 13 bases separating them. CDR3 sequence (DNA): TGTGCCAGCAGCTTGGTGGGAGCGGCCGGAAACACCATATATTTT. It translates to CASSLVGAAGNTIYF.

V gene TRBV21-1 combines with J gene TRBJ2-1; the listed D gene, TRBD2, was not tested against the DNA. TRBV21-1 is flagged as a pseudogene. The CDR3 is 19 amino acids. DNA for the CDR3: TGTGCCAGCAGCAAAGAGGGGACTAGCGGGGGCTTCTCCTACAATGAGCAGTTCTTC. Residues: CASSKEGTSGGFSYNEQFF.

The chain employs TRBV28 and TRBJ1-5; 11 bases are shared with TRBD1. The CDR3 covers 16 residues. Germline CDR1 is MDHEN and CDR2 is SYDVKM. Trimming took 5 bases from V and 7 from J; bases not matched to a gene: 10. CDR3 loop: CASSPYVGTGGQPQHF. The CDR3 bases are TGTGCCAGCAGTCCCTACGTCGGGACAGGGGGGCAGCCCCAGCATTTT.